This section outlines one TCR beta chain sequence together with its context. The antigen this receptor binds is unknown. No much larger clonotype is one base removed from it; base qualities were not supplied. CD8 naive samples consisted of CD45RO-negative cells that were positively selected for CCR7, yielding a CD45RA+CCR7+ population without TemRA cells. Donors were healthy HIV-negative adults with no recently reported acute infections or vaccinations. Every donor was a Caucasian adult residing in Nashville, Tennessee, USA. Blood was collected by leukapheresis, and PBMCs were isolated by Ficoll-Histopaque density gradient centrifugation and then cryopreserved in liquid nitrogen vapor phase. Purity and quantity of every magnetically sorted T cell population were checked by analytical flow cytometry. Genomic DNA was isolated from every sorted fraction and measured by UV absorbance on a Nanodrop 2000c.

This sample was taken from a study of shared clonotypes between healthy human individuals (dated by TCRdb to 2018 to 2020). Regarding the complete study: The cohort comprised a couple of women and a few men aged 18 to 49 years. Between about 0.9 and 9 billion PBMCs per donor were obtained by leukapheresis. To estimate repertoire size and how much clonotype sharing occurs between individuals, the study deeply sequenced the blood TCR repertoires of several healthy adults. To increase sequencing depth and limit assay-specific biases, different laboratories used diverse techniques to prepare libraries and sequence TCR repertoires. For each donor, CD4 naive and CD4 memory were each run on three plates, CD8 naive on two plates, and CD8 memory on one plate. What the work shows at the level of the full study, not this receptor alone: Naive subsets generally had larger estimated clonotype richness than memory subsets. Sampling was restricted to blood, and TCR repertoires in tissue are likely to differ from TCR repertoires in blood. Pairwise subsampling led to the expectation that sequencing depth would affect the degree of clonotype sharing among donors. Roughly 5% of naive CD4, 3.5% of naive CD8, roughly 2.4% of memory CD4, and 0.4% of memory CD8 clonotypes were shared across a few donors. The small number of donors limited the genetic and exposure-history diversity represented. Incomplete sequencing was indicated by rarefaction of sorted-subset datasets, despite the large sequencing depth. Compared with non-shared clonotypes, clonotypes shared by all four sorted-subset donors had higher generation probabilities.

Using the deep immunoSEQ assay, TCR CDR3 regions were amplified from genomic DNA by multiplex PCR. For each cell subset, the extracted genomic DNA was distributed evenly across all wells of several immunoSEQ 96-well plates, and each plate served as one replicate. For sorted subsets, around 200 ng genomic DNA, equal to tens of thousands of T cell genomes, was loaded into each replicate PCR. The purified libraries were quantified using a Qubit 3.0 fluorometer, sized with a Bioanalyzer 2100, and then quantified again using the KAPA Library Quantification kit. A separate single-read 150-cycle Illumina NextSeq 550 flow cell was used to sequence each immunoSEQ 96-well plate. As for the original processing: Because the immunoSEQ output held only junctional sequences and lacked quality scores, the filtering could not match the filtering applied to full-length reads. To assign V/J genes and CDR3, sequences were annotated against IMGT germline references using PyIR, a Python wrapper for IgBLAST v1.9. Reads with weak V/J assignments (E-value above 1e-6), missing CDR3, stop codons, out-of-frame junctions, or ambiguous translated residues were removed. V3J clonotypes were defined by identical inferred V gene, J gene, and CDR3 amino acid sequence. To compute the percentage overlap between repertoires, the number of shared unique clonotypes was divided by the size of the smaller repertoire. Three approaches were used to assess repertoire richness: RTK rarefaction, the Chao1 estimator, and Recon v2.1 estimates of unobserved clonotypes. For all TCRbeta clonotypes obtained by the gDNA method from a few donors, generation probabilities were computed with OLGA. TCRdb holds this immuneACCESS table with in-frame rearrangements only. Some clones are missing; in checked studies, unresolved V genes explain under half, and the rest has no known cause. From that table come the V and J calls and clone size; the DNA was used to work out D and trimming. Here the sample has around 2,000,000 clones; around 96% occur a single time. The top ten clones comprise about 1.1% of the sample.

The junction carries 17 bases between V and J, which are trimmed by 4 bases and 0 bases respectively. The CDR3 runs 16 residues from the cysteine to the phenylalanine. The kept DNA is CDR3 alone, 48 bases in frame from the first base. The germline V gene sets CDR1 to SGHDT and CDR2 to YYEEEE. The chain couples TRBV5-6 to TRBJ2-7; 5 matching bases give a weak D call of TRBD2. The specimen sequenced was naive CD8+ T cells sorted from blood. The intended sense of this specimen's cell subset or site label: CD45RA+CCR7+. The receptor comes from a man aged 18 to 35 in good health. The DNA sequence reads TGTGCCAGCAGCCCCGGACTTATTCCGAGCTCCTACGAGCAGTACTTC. The translation is CASSPGLIPSSYEQYF.